This TCR beta chain was retrieved from a study of type 1 regulatory T cells. Study summary: T-allo10 is a Tr1-enriched, alloantigen-specific CD4 T cell product made in vitro.

In the case of this clonotype: The junction does not match germline at one end; this may be a read error.

MiXCR, run by TCRdb on the reads, gives a single entry per CDR3 protein. The sample lists 75,000 to 100,000 distinct CDR3 sequences; about a third were seen once. The germline CDR1 and CDR2 sequences are SQVTM and ANQGSEA. The CDR3 covers 14 residues. V usage is TRBV29-1 and J usage is TRBJ2-7, with 8 positions matching TRBD2. The TCR sequence derives from a human donor in good health. The sequenced sample consisted of CD4+ T cells, either the whole sample or a sorted fraction (not recorded which). CDR3: CSIDRGGSTDEQYF. The CDR3 coding sequence is TGCAGCATTGATCGGGGGGGTTCAACTGACGAGCAGTACTTC.